Listed here are 28 T cell receptor beta chains from one sample, sequenced in a study of siplizumab effects on memory and regulatory T cells. Assay: immunoSEQ multiplex PCR; the TCRdb copy retains only in-frame clones and omits some. Among tens of thousands of clones listed, roughly 92% were seen once. The sequencing input was CD8+ T cells sorted from blood. These receptor sequences come from a human donor in good health.

The chain joins TRBV19 to TRBJ2-2; D remains ambiguous. With 4 bases removed from V and 6 bases from J, the gap between germline ends came to 9 bases. Germline loops: CDR1 LNHDA, CDR2 SQIVND (reference sequence). The CDR3 is made up of 13 amino acids. The CDR3 reads CASSTLRAGELFF. CDR3 nucleotide sequence: TGTGCCAGTAGTACATTAAGGGCCGGGGAGCTGTTTTTT.

The chain uses TRBV27 and TRBJ1-3; D is possibly TRBD1 (5 bases). Trimming took 6 bases from V and 2 from J, leaving 11 bases between them. Germline V gene data show CDR1 as MNHEY and CDR2 as SMNVEV (reference sequence). CDR3 size: 14 residues. DNA of the CDR3: TGTGCCAGCAGCCGCCAGGGAACTGGAAACACCATATATTTT. Translating gives CASSRQGTGNTIYF.

This clone has a single count. The rearrangement uses TRBV9 and TRBJ2-2, with a tentative D call TRBD2 (5 bases). The CDR3 runs to 17 residues. V was cut by 0 bases and J by 5 bases, with 17 bases left in between. In germline, CDR1 is SGDLS, CDR2 YYNGEE. The CDR3: CASSVESVTRNTGELFF. The CDR3 DNA sequence: TGTGCCAGCAGCGTAGAGTCTGTCACTAGGAATACCGGGGAGCTGTTTTTT.

The chain uses TRBV9 and TRBJ2-4; D remains ambiguous. CDR3 size: 13 residues. Trimming removed 4 bases from V and 9 bases from J, with 14 bases in between. Germline V gives CDR1 SGDLS, CDR2 YYNGEE. In nucleotides, the CDR3 is TGTGCCAGCAGCAAAGGCCAGCAGCGCATTCAGTACTTC. It specifies CASSKGQQRIQYF.

The chain couples TRBV7-9 to TRBJ2-1; no clear D gene. This CDR3 is 16 amino acids long. The V end lost 5 bases, the J end lost 0 bases, and 14 bases lay between the germline ends. CDR1 and CDR2 (germline): SEHNR, FQNEAQ (reference sequence). CDR3 DNA sequence: TGTGCCAGCAGCCCTGCGGCGGAGAGCTCCTACAATGAGCAGTTCTTC. The encoded protein is CASSPAAESSYNEQFF.

The V and J genes are TRBV12-5 and TRBJ2-3, with TRBD2 matching 11 bases. CDR3 length equals 18 residues. Trimming removed 0 bases from V and 3 bases from J; junction bases left unmatched: 8. The V gene's germline CDR1 is LGHNT and CDR2 FRNRAP. CDR3 in amino acids: CASGLVETGTSGTDTQYF. The CDR3, as DNA: TGTGCTAGTGGTTTGGTGGAGACAGGGACTAGCGGTACAGATACGCAGTATTTT.

V and J are TRBV6-6 and TRBJ1-1; perhaps TRBD1 as D (5 bases). Between the trimmed V and J ends, which lost 4 bases and 3 bases, there was a span of 15 bases. Germline loops: CDR1 MNHNY, CDR2 SVGAGI (reference sequence). The length of the CDR3 is 15 residues. The DNA of the CDR3 is TGTGCCAGCAGTTCGACCCGGGGCTCCGACACTGAAGCTTTCTTT. This sequence encodes CASSSTRGSDTEAFF.

This sequence joins TRBV29-1 and TRBJ1-3; D remains ambiguous. Between the trimmed V and J ends, which lost 7 bases and 3 bases, there was a span of 13 bases. Germline V gene lookup returns CDR1 SQVTM and CDR2 ANQGSEA. This CDR3 is 13 amino acids long. The CDR3 nucleotides are TGCAGCGCAACGACCGTACTTGGAAACACCATATATTTT. Translation gives CSATTVLGNTIYF.

The rearrangement uses TRBV27 and TRBJ2-3; the D gene could be TRBD1 or TRBD2 (5 bases each). V lost 5 bases and J 5 bases, leaving 20 bases between the germline ends. CDR3 length: 16 residues. Per germline, CDR1 MNHEY and CDR2 SMNVEV (reference sequence). In DNA, the CDR3 is TGTGCCAGCAGTATCGAGCCGGGACGAGGGGAAGATACGCAGTATTTT. This codes for CASSIEPGRGEDTQYF.

The chain joins TRBV6-1 to TRBJ2-6; TRBD1 matches at 10 bases. There are 15 residues in the CDR3. Unmatched junction bases numbered 5, after V lost 11 bases and J lost 1 base. Germline-derived CDR1 and CDR2 are MNHNS and SASEGT. The CDR3: CAGGQGGSGANVLTF. The CDR3 DNA follows: TGTGCCGGTGGACAGGGGGGATCTGGGGCCAACGTCCTGACTTTC.

J is TRBJ2-2 and V is TRBV5-1; maybe TRBD2 (5 bases). The CDR3 loop spans 15 amino acids. Germline CDR1 and CDR2: SGHRS and YFSETQ. V was shortened by 0 bases and J by 4 bases, with 10 bases between the two germline ends. The CDR3 reads CASSLDWGATGELFF. As DNA, the CDR3 is TGCGCCAGCAGCTTGGACTGGGGAGCCACCGGGGAGCTGTTTTTT.

This clone was observed once. The genes are TRBV7-9 and TRBJ2-1; a possible D gene is TRBD2 (7 bases). The CDR3 has 16 residues. Germline V gene data show CDR1 as SEHNR and CDR2 as FQNEAQ (reference sequence). V lost 5 bases and J 10 bases, leaving 24 bases between the germline ends. CDR3 in DNA: TGTGCCAGCAGCGGGGAGGGGGAAGGGGATAGATGGGAGCAGTTCTTC. Encoded protein: CASSGEGEGDRWEQFF.

V gene TRBV19 combines with J gene TRBJ2-1; TRBD1 or TRBD2 may be the D gene (6 bases each). CDR3 length: 13 amino acids. Per the germline V gene, CDR1 is LNHDA and CDR2 is SQIVND (reference sequence). Trimming took off 7 bases at V and 8 bases at J, with 15 bases between the two ends. The DNA for the CDR3 is TGTGCCAGTACCGATGGGGGGCGGTATGAGCAGTTCTTC. It is translated as CASTDGGRYEQFF.

This chain joins TRBV9 and TRBJ2-1; D is unclear. This CDR3 spans 14 amino acids. With 4 bases removed from V and 4 bases from J, the gap between germline ends came to 12 bases. The germline V gene has CDR1 SGDLS and CDR2 YYNGEE. CDR3 sequence reads: CASSHLTGYNEQFF. Written as DNA, the CDR3 is TGTGCCAGCAGCCACCTCACGGGTTACAATGAGCAGTTCTTC.

This clone rates as medium-sized. The gene calls are TRBV7-6 and TRBJ2-1, with D possibly being TRBD1 (6 bases). The V gene lost 8 bases and the J gene lost 0 bases, with 20 bases spanning the gap. The CDR3 runs 17 residues. The germline CDR1 and CDR2 sequences are SGHVS and FNYEAQ. This chain's CDR3 is CASAPPAGAVSYNEQFF. The CDR3 DNA reads as TGTGCCAGCGCACCTCCAGCAGGGGCTGTCTCCTACAATGAGCAGTTCTTC.

This rearrangement joins TRBV25-1 to TRBJ2-1; D is possibly TRBD2 (5 bases). This CDR3 is 14 amino acids long. Per germline, CDR1 MGHDK and CDR2 SYGVNS. V was clipped by 2 bases and J by 8 bases, with 13 bases between them. CDR3: CASSEVGRGDEQFF. The CDR3 nucleotides read TGTGCCAGCAGTGAAGTGGGGAGAGGAGATGAGCAGTTCTTC. The entire variable domain, with the rest obtained from reference TRBV25-1 and TRBJ2-1, is as follows: EADIYQTPRYLVIGTGKKITLECSQTMGHDKMYWYQQDPGMELHLIHYSYGVNSTEKGDLSSESTVSRIRTEHFPLTLESARPSHTSQYLCASSEVGRGDEQFFGPGTRLTVL.

The gene calls are TRBV5-1 and TRBJ2-5; TRBD2 matches 7 bases. The closer fit of TRBJ2-7 to the DNA end suggests the J call may be wrong. CDR1 is SGHRS, CDR2 YFSETQ, per germline. CDR3 size: 14 residues. CDR3 loop: CASSLWGLSYEQYF. For the CDR3, the DNA is TGCGCCAGCAGCTTGTGGGGACTAAGCTACGAGCAGTACTTC.

The V call is TRBV6-9, the J call TRBJ1-2; D is unresolved. Trimming pared 4 bases from V and 6 bases from J, leaving 15 bases between. CDR3 length: 14 residues. Germline V gene lookup returns CDR1 MNHGY and CDR2 SVAAGI. CDR3 protein: CASSSLDGPNGYTF. The CDR3 DNA reads TGTGCCAGCAGTTCCCTCGACGGGCCGAATGGCTACACCTTC.

The chain carries TRBV2 and TRBJ2-7; 7 nucleotides agree with TRBD2. The CDR3 length is 14 residues. Germline-derived CDR1 and CDR2 are SNHLY and FYNNEI. The V gene end was trimmed by 11 bases and the J gene end by 2 bases; junction bases not matched to a gene: 12. CDR3 residues: CAYLNERGPYEQYF. The CDR3 DNA sequence: TGTGCCTATCTCAACGAGCGGGGCCCCTACGAGCAGTACTTC.

The V gene is TRBV28, the J gene TRBJ2-1, with TRBD2 identical over 7 bases. The V segment lost 6 bases and the J segment 5 bases; nucleotides outside the gene matches: 1. Germline values: CDR1 MDHEN, CDR2 SYDVKM. The CDR3 totals 12 residues. The CDR3 here is CASRRGNNEQFF. The CDR3 bases are TGTGCCAGCAGGCGGGGGAACAATGAGCAGTTCTTC.

The chain recombines TRBV27 with TRBJ2-2; TRBD2 matches 9 bases. V was pared by 5 bases and J by 9 bases, with 13 bases of the junction left unmatched. Germline V CDR1 and CDR2: MNHEY, SMNVEV (reference sequence). This CDR3 has 16 residues. The CDR3 reads CASSLLSGSGARELFF. The CDR3 DNA is TGTGCCAGCAGTCTCCTTAGCGGGAGCGGGGCTCGGGAGCTGTTTTTT.

CDR3 protein: CASSGLNIQYF. As DNA, the CDR3 is TGTGCCAGCAGCGGATTGAACATTCAGTACTTC. The chain carries TRBV5-6 and TRBJ2-4; D ambiguous. The V end lost 4 bases, the J end lost 7 bases, and 6 bases lay between the germline ends. Per germline, CDR1 SGHDT and CDR2 YYEEEE. The CDR3 loop spans 11 amino acids.

This sequence joins TRBV6-1 and TRBJ2-2; no firm D call. V was pared by 3 bases and J by 7 bases, with 21 bases between. The CDR3 contains 17 residues. Germline values: CDR1 MNHNS, CDR2 SASEGT. CDR3 sequence reads: CASSDGAEVNPFGELFF. The CDR3 coding sequence is TGTGCCAGCAGTGACGGCGCCGAGGTGAATCCCTTCGGGGAGCTGTTTTTT.

A few counts support this clone. The V call is TRBV21-1, the J call TRBJ1-3; the table's D call, TRBD1, has no DNA check behind it. TRBV21-1 is a known pseudogene. The CDR3 runs to 19 residues. The CDR3 loop reads CASSLTVGAMGTSGNTIYF. The DNA of the CDR3 is TGTGCCAGCAGCCTAACGGTTGGGGCTATGGGCACCTCTGGAAACACCATATATTTT.

CDR3 loop: CAISGGAGMNTEAFF. The DNA of the CDR3 is TGTGCCATCAGTGGGGGGGCAGGGATGAACACTGAAGCTTTCTTT. The rearrangement joins TRBV10-3 to TRBJ1-1, with D perhaps matching TRBD1 (6 bases). CDR3 size: 15 residues. Germline CDR1 reads ENHRY; CDR2 reads SYGVKD. Trimming took 4 bases from V and 0 from J, leaving 12 bases between them.

This clone was observed a handful of times. CDR3 in DNA: TGTGCCAGCAGCCGAAGGCCGCGAGGGGGCGTAGAAGAGACCCAGTACTTC. It yields the protein CASSRRPRGGVEETQYF. The chain couples TRBV7-3 to TRBJ2-5, with 7 nucleotides matching TRBD1. The ends lost 5 bases at V and 3 bases at J; junction bases unmatched: 15. Looked up from germline, CDR1 is SGHTA and CDR2 is FQGTGA. This CDR3 has 17 amino acids. The whole variable domain, filled in from reference TRBV7-3 and TRBJ2-5, reads GAGVSQTPSNKVTEKGKYVELRCDPISGHTALYWYRQSLGQGPEFLIYFQGTGAADDSGLPNDRFFAVRPEGSVSTLKIQRTERGDSAVYLCASSRRPRGGVEETQYFGPGTRLLVL.

Only a few counts were recorded for this clone. The rearrangement links TRBV7-8 to TRBJ1-5, with D unresolved. Trimming took off 5 bases at V and 4 bases at J, with 15 bases between the two ends. The CDR3 is 15 residues long. Germline V CDR1 and CDR2: SGHVS, FQNEAQ. CDR3 region: CASSAEGGRNQPQHF. The CDR3 bases are TGTGCCAGCAGCGCCGAAGGAGGGCGAAATCAGCCCCAGCATTTT.

This chain links TRBV28 with TRBJ2-3; D possibly corresponds to TRBD1 (6 bases). The V end was cut by 5 bases, the J end by 2 bases, with 14 bases between. Per the germline V gene, CDR1 is MDHEN and CDR2 is SYDVKM. The CDR3 is 15 amino acids. As DNA, the CDR3 is TGTGCCAGCAGTCCCGGGGACATTTACACAGATACGCAGTATTTT. It codes for CASSPGDIYTDTQYF.